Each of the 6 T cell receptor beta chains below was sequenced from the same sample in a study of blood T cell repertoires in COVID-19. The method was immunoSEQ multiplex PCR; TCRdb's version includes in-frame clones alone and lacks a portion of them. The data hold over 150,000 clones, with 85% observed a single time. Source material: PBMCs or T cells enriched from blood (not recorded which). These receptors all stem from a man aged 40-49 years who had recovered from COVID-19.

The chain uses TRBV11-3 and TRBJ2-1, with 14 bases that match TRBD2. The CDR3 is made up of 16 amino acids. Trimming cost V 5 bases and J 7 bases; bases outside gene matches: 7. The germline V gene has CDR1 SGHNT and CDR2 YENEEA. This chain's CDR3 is CASSPRTSGGINEQFF. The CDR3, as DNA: TGTGCCAGCAGCCCGAGGACTAGCGGGGGGATAAATGAGCAGTTCTTC.

The CDR3 DNA is TGTGCCAGCAGTTTTTCGGGAAGGCCTGAAGCTTTCTTT. The encoded protein is CASSFSGRPEAFF. The chain recombines TRBV12-3 or TRBV12-4 with TRBJ1-1, with D uncertain. The CDR3 is 13 residues long. V lost 3 bases and J 6 bases, leaving 11 bases between the germline ends.

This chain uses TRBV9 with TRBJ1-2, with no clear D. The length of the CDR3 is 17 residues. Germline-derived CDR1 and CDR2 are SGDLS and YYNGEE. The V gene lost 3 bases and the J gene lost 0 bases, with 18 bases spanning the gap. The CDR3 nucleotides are TGTGCCAGCAGCGCGAGCCCATCTTTAAGTCCTAACTATGGCTACACCTTC. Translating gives CASSASPSLSPNYGYTF.

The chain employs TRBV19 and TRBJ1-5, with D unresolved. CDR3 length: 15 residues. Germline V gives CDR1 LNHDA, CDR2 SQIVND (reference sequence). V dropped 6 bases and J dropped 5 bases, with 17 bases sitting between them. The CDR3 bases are TGTGCCAGTAGGGACGACGGGGTAGAGTATCAGCCCCAGCATTTT. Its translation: CASRDDGVEYQPQHF. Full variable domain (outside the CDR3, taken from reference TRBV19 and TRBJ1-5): DGGITQSPKYLFRKEGQNVTLSCEQNLNHDAMYWYRQDPGQGLRLIYYSQIVNDFQKGDIAEGYSVSREKKESFPLTVTSAQKNPTAFYLCASRDDGVEYQPQHFGDGTRLSIL.

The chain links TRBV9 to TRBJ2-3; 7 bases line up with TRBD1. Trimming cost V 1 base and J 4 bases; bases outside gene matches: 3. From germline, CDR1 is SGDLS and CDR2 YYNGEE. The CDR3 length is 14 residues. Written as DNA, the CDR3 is TGTGCCAGCAGCGTACGGCAGGGGGCAGATACGCAGTATTTT. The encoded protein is CASSVRQGADTQYF.

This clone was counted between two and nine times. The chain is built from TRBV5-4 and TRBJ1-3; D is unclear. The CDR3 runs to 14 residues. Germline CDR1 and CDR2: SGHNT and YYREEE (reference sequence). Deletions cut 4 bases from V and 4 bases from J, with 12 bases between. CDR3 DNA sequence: TGTGCCAGCAGCACGTACTTGGTGGGAAACACCATATATTTT. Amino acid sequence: CASSTYLVGNTIYF.